This T cell receptor beta chain derives from a study of blood T cell repertoires in COVID-19. Produced via immunoSEQ multiplex PCR; TCRdb's table is partial and in-frame only. The sample yields about 150,000 clones, roughly four fifths seen once. There are 16 residues in the CDR3. Trimming took 0 bases from V and 2 from J, leaving 10 bases between them. Germline assignment: CDR1 LNHNV and CDR2 YYDKDF (reference sequence). This clonotype was sampled from a woman aged 60 to 75 with COVID-19, enrolled during active disease. The V call is TRBV15, the J call TRBJ1-4, with D uncertain. Input material: peripheral blood. CDR3 sequence (DNA): TGTGCCACCAGCAGAGACCTTAGGGAGACTAATGAAAAACTGTTTTTT. Translated, it gives CATSRDLRETNEKLFF.